This entry concerns a single T cell receptor (beta chain). Antigen unknown. This sample was taken from a study of T cell responses to AZD1222 COVID-19 vaccine. Regarding the study as a whole: Without day 14 samples, only post-peak T cell repertoires were studied. White British ancestry dominated among donors, who included more females, and clonal diversity was possibly underestimated. Breadth and depth of Spike-specific TCRs rose after two AZD1222 doses. Spike-wide vaccine-associated CD4 TCRs dominated at 160-218 and 743-854.

TCRdb's table, derived via immunoSEQ multiplex PCR, lists solely in-frame clones and lacks some. The data hold about 180,000 clones, with around 88% observed a single time. V was pared by 4 bases and J by 4 bases, with 12 bases between. The CDR3 sequence is 14 residues long. Germline V gene lookup returns CDR1 SGHRS and CDR2 YFSETQ. This sequence joins TRBV5-1 and TRBJ1-3; the D is unclear. This clonotype was sampled from an adult in good health. This sample comprised peripheral blood, obtained on day 0 of AZD1222 vaccination. In DNA, the CDR3 is TGCGCCAGCAGCCTATGGACTGGGGGAAACACCATATATTTT. This codes for CASSLWTGGNTIYF.